One and the same sample provided the 19 T cell receptor beta chains below, sequenced in a study of T cells in Graves' hyperthyroidism and ophthalmopathy. Amplification of TCR beta CDR3 regions used RNA as the template. Primed by the HTBI set, a first-round RT-PCR was run on the TCR CDR3. Each CDR3 protein is one row after TCRdb ran MiXCR on the multiplex PCR reads. The sample has 45,000 to 60,000 distinct CDR3 sequences; 40% to 55% are singletons. Sequencing was performed on blood. These receptors were collected from a woman aged 30 to 39 with Graves' ophthalmopathy.

Of note for this clonotype: It is likely a read error, because the conserved phenylalanine at the end of the CDR3 is missing. The DNA is left out, because the CDR3 cannot be placed on it with certainty; the CDR3 is given as TCRdb lists it. The chain couples TRBV20-1 to TRBJ2-7; the D call TRBD1 from the table was never checked on the DNA. Both ends counted, the CDR3 spans 11 residues. Germline V gives CDR1 DFQATT, CDR2 SNEGSKA (reference sequence). This chain's CDR3 is CSARDRGRVYT.

This clonotype was detected ten times or more. This chain joins TRBV6-1 and TRBJ1-1, with D maybe TRBD1 (5 bases). Per germline, CDR1 MNHNS and CDR2 SASEGT. V lost 6 bases to trimming and J lost 6 bases, with 20 bases between them. This CDR3 is 15 amino acids long. Written as DNA, the CDR3 is TGTGCCAGCAGGGGCCTCGTGGGGGGGACCTCTGAAGCTTTCTTT. This codes for CASRGLVGGTSEAFF.

This chain uses TRBV7-8 with TRBJ2-3; 10 positions match TRBD1. The CDR3 contains 14 residues. Germline CDR1 reads SGHVS; CDR2 reads FQNEAQ. The ends lost 4 bases at V and 6 bases at J; junction bases unmatched: 4. CDR3 sequence (DNA): TGTGCCAGCAGCTGGGGACAGGGGCCCGATACGCAGTATTTT. Residues: CASSWGQGPDTQYF. Full variable domain (rest looked up from reference TRBV7-8 and TRBJ2-3): GAGVSQSPRYKVAKRGQDVALRCDPISGHVSLFWYQQALGQGPEFLTYFQNEAQLDKSGLPSDRFFAERPEGSVSTLKIQRTQQEDSAVYLCASSWGQGPDTQYFGPGTRLTVL.

The V and J genes are TRBV11-2 and TRBJ2-7, with D perhaps TRBD1 or TRBD2 (5 bases each). Germline V gene lookup returns CDR1 SGHAT and CDR2 FQNNGV. The CDR3 length is 14 residues. V was shortened by 3 bases and J by 3 bases, with 12 bases between the two germline ends. The CDR3: CASSFGGSVYEQYF. In DNA form, the CDR3 reads TGTGCCAGCAGCTTTGGGGGTTCGGTCTACGAGCAGTACTTC.

Worth noting for this clonotype: Since the CDR3 does not end with the conserved phenylalanine or tryptophan, this likely comes from a read error. J is TRBJ1-2 and V is TRBV14; perhaps TRBD1 as D (5 bases). The CDR3 consists of 13 residues. Germline assignment: CDR1 SGHDN and CDR2 FVKESK. In nucleotides, the CDR3 is TGTGCCAGCAGCCCTGGGGCGAGCTATGGTTACACCTCC. Translating it yields CASSPGASYGYTS.

Concerning this clonotype itself: One base away lies a much larger clone, so this may be a sequencing read error. The gene calls are TRBV5-5 and TRBJ1-5, with D unresolved. Germline V gene data show CDR1 as SGHKS and CDR2 as YYEKEE (reference sequence). Trimming cost V 2 bases and J 5 bases, with 14 bases left between them. The CDR3 runs to 15 residues. This chain's CDR3 is CASSLGPDGDQPQHF. For the CDR3, the DNA is TGTGCCAGCAGCTTAGGGCCAGACGGGGATCAGCCCCAGCATTTT.

The table lists this clonotype with a count of one. This chain links TRBV13 with TRBJ1-5; possibly TRBD1 for D (5 bases). The CDR3 is 13 amino acids. In germline, CDR1 is PRHDT, CDR2 FYEKMQ (reference sequence). V lost 7 bases to trimming and J lost 6 bases, with 13 bases between them. This chain's CDR3 is CASTIEGRQPQHF. The CDR3 nucleotides are TGTGCCAGCACTATAGAGGGGCGTCAGCCCCAGCATTTT.

Regarding this clonotype: This may stem from a read error, because a much larger clone lies one nucleotide away. The chain uses TRBV7-9 and TRBJ1-5, with 9 bases that match TRBD1. Germline CDR1 is SEHNR and CDR2 is FQNEAQ (reference sequence). The CDR3 runs 14 residues. Trimming cost V 5 bases and J 6 bases; bases outside gene matches: 5. CDR3 nucleotide sequence: TGTGCCAGCAGCGATACAGGGGGCAGTCAGCCCCAGCATTTT. It is translated as CASSDTGGSQPQHF.

A remark on this clonotype: The CDR3 ends on some other residue instead of the conserved phenylalanine or tryptophan, so this is likely a read error. The V and J genes are TRBV9 and TRBJ2-7, with 14 positions matching TRBD2. Per germline, CDR1 SGDLS and CDR2 YYNGEE. Unmatched junction bases numbered 5, after V lost 0 bases and J lost 0 bases. CDR3 size: 18 residues. CDR3 bases: TGTGCCAGCAGCGTAGTGACTAGCGGGAGGGCCAGCTCCTACGAGCAGTACCTC. Translated, it gives CASSVVTSGRASSYEQYL.

The chain uses TRBV10-2 and TRBJ2-3; D might be TRBD2 (6 bases). The CDR3 contains 13 residues. V gave up 6 bases and J gave up 11 bases, with 18 bases separating them. Germline values: CDR1 WSHSY, CDR2 SAAADI. In DNA, the CDR3 is TGCGCCAGCAGCCCGGGACTGTACAATGAGCAGTATTTT. Translation gives CASSPGLYNEQYF.

CDR3: CASALAANEQFF. In DNA form, the CDR3 reads TGTGCCAGTGCACTAGCGGCCAATGAGCAGTTCTTC. The rearrangement uses TRBV19 and TRBJ2-1, with 8 bases aligning to TRBD2. The germline V gene has CDR1 LNHDA and CDR2 SQIVND (reference sequence). The CDR3 extends over 12 amino acids. With V trimmed by 8 bases and J by 6 bases, 3 bases remained unmatched.

This chain connects TRBV20-1 to TRBJ1-6; D not resolved. Germline CDR1 DFQATT, CDR2 SNEGSKA (reference sequence). The CDR3 loop spans 15 amino acids. V gave up 3 bases and J gave up 10 bases, with 19 bases separating them. This CDR3 reads CSASKGNGGGSPLHF. The CDR3 bases are TGCAGTGCTAGCAAGGGTAACGGCGGCGGGTCACCCCTCCACTTT.

This clonotype has ten or more counts. The CDR3 here is CASKWTSGRAGADTQYF. The DNA for the CDR3 is TGCGCCAGCAAATGGACTAGCGGGAGGGCTGGCGCAGATACGCAGTATTTT. This sequence joins TRBV10-1 and TRBJ2-3, with 15 bases lining up with TRBD2. The germline V gene has CDR1 WNHNN and CDR2 SYGVQD (reference sequence). J gave up 4 bases and V 7 bases, and 9 bases lay outside the gene matches. The CDR3 sequence is 17 residues long.

This clonotype was recorded many times. This may arise from a read error, as a much more abundant clone is one base away. Here the CDR3 reads CASSDGQAGSTIYF. As DNA, the CDR3 is TGTGCCAGCAGCGACGGACAAGCTGGAAGCACCATATATTTT. The chain carries TRBV2 and TRBJ1-3; tentative D call: TRBD1 (5 bases). Germline CDR1 and CDR2: SNHLY and FYNNEI. The CDR3 consists of 14 residues.

In regard to this clonotype: The conserved phenylalanine or tryptophan is not found at the CDR3 terminus, so this likely reflects a read error. It is unclear where the CDR3 begins or ends on the DNA, so no DNA is shown, and the CDR3 is as TCRdb lists it. This sequence joins TRBV20-1 and TRBJ1-1; TRBD1, the table's D call, lacks a check against the DNA. Inclusive of both ends, the CDR3 amounts to 13 amino acids. Germline-derived CDR1 and CDR2 are DFQATT and SNEGSKA (reference sequence). CDR3 sequence: CSARLSTGVKANY.

The V call is TRBV29-1, the J call TRBJ2-1; D is unclear. Between the trimmed V and J ends, which lost 8 bases and 5 bases, there was a span of 10 bases. Germline V lookup: CDR1 SQVTM, CDR2 ANQGSEA. There are 11 residues in the CDR3. DNA of the CDR3: TGCAGCAGTTTAGGCCACAATGAGCAGTTCTTC. Translating it yields CSSLGHNEQFF.

Remarks on this clonotype: One junction end does not reproduce the germline sequence, and a read error may be involved. CDR3 protein: CASKLAGADEKLFF. Written as DNA, the CDR3 is TGTGCCAGCAAGCTCGCGGGGGCTGATGAGAAACTGTTTTTT. The chain recombines TRBV5-4 with TRBJ1-4, with D maybe TRBD1 (6 bases). The CDR3 sequence is 14 residues long. The germline V gene encodes CDR1 SGHNT and CDR2 YYREEE (reference sequence). The full variable domain, completed using reference TRBV5-4 and TRBJ1-4, is ETGVTQSPTHLIKTRGQQVTLRCSSQSGHNTVSWYQQALGQGPQFIFQYYREEENGRGNFPPRFSGLQFPNYSSELNVNALELDDSALYLCASKLAGADEKLFFGSGTQLSVL.

Many counts were recorded for this clonotype. V usage is TRBV10-1 and J usage is TRBJ2-5; D not certain. Trimming cost V 3 bases and J 2 bases, with 7 bases left between them. Germline-derived CDR1 and CDR2 are WNHNN and SYGVQD (reference sequence). This CDR3 has 13 amino acids. CDR3 sequence (DNA): TGCGCCAGCAGTGAAATGATACAAGAGACCCAGTACTTC. The encoded protein is CASSEMIQETQYF.

The chain joins TRBV29-1 to TRBJ2-3; possible D gene TRBD2, 5 bases. Germline CDR1 reads SQVTM; CDR2 reads ANQGSEA. V lost 7 bases, J lost 0 bases, and 17 bases lay in between. The CDR3 length is 15 residues. CDR3 sequence reads: CSESAGPSSTDTQYF. The CDR3 DNA follows: TGCAGCGAATCCGCGGGTCCGTCTAGCACAGATACGCAGTATTTT.